This note documents a single T cell receptor beta chain sequence. Sequencing targeted TCR beta in T cells from blood (CD8+ and CD4+). Healthy donors served as the controls. They were matched for age and sex. Negative isolation was used for CD8+ and CD4+ T cells, and FACS enrichment was applied to TEMRA cells. The sample is drawn from a study of CD8 T cells in Susac syndrome. V lost 6 bases and J 2 bases, leaving 11 bases between the germline ends. The germline CDR1 and CDR2 sequences are LGHDT and YNNKEL (reference sequence). The CDR3 is 14 amino acids. With random hexamers, reverse transcription was performed on about 0.5 to 1 ug of RNA. Amplification of TCR beta CDR3 used immunoSEQ multiplex PCR across 54 Vbeta and 13 Jbeta. TCRdb recomputed calls from the immunoSEQ multiplex PCR reads with MiXCR, one row per CDR3 protein. This table has 150,000 to 200,000 distinct CDR3 sequences, around 94% appearing once.

This chain uses TRBV3-1 with TRBJ1-3, with D uncertain. The TCR sequence derives from a human donor in good health. Sequencing was performed on CD4+ T cells from PBMCs. CDR3 nucleotides: TGTGCCAGCAGTCGTCAGTACACTGGAAACACCATATATTTT. It specifies CASSRQYTGNTIYF.